The rows below give T cell receptor beta chains drawn from one sample of a study of OX40 agonist ivuxolimab in advanced cancers. Clones were sequenced by immunoSEQ multiplex PCR, and TCRdb holds only the in-frame ones, with some missing. Of over 60,000 clones in the sample, roughly 80% were seen once. Sequencing used CD4+ or CD8+ T cells sorted from blood, obtained in a trial of the OX40 agonist ivuxolimab. The receptor source for this set is an adult with an advanced solid tumor such as melanoma, head and neck, liver or kidney cancer. The CDR3 runs from the conserved cysteine through the conserved F or W. Fields, in order: clone size, V gene, J gene, CDR3 protein. For some rows the clone size is stated as once, few or many, or as a class when expanded; others skip it.

few	TRBV10-1	TRBJ2-2	CASRGDRGTGELFF
.	TRBV29-1	TRBJ1-2	CSVVSEIYGYTF
.	TRBV2	TRBJ1-2	CASSSPGYGYTF
.	TRBV19	TRBJ1-2	CASSIADSYTF
.	TRBV30	TRBJ1-5	CARPGPSDNQPQHF
.	TRBV6-1	TRBJ1-5	CASSANSNQPQHF
.	TRBV7-3	TRBJ2-2	CASSLKGAGELFF
.	TRBV7-9	TRBJ2-1	CASSLVSLGQFF
.	TRBV4-1	TRBJ2-2	CASSYPTSGNTGELFF
.	TRBV7-2	TRBJ1-2	CASSFGGGDGYTF
.	TRBV6-9	TRBJ2-7	CASPGDSYEQYF
.	TRBV6-5	TRBJ1-1	CASSYYLGLGTEAFF
few	TRBV29-1	TRBJ1-1	CSADGGPEAFF
.	TRBV4-1	TRBJ2-1	CASSPGLAGYNEQFF
.	TRBV11-2	TRBJ2-7	CASSLSQGRYEQYF
.	TRBV5-1	TRBJ2-2	CASSLGTNTGELFF
.	TRBV6-5	TRBJ2-3	CASSYVGGGGTDTQYF
.	TRBV18	TRBJ1-1	CASSPQGHTEAFF
.	TRBV30	TRBJ2-5	CAWSVRQETQYF
.	TRBV6-1	TRBJ1-3	CASSPTGGNTIYF
once	TRBV29-1	TRBJ2-1	CSVVGNSDRAGEQFF
few	TRBV10-3	TRBJ1-2	CAISELGDGGYTF
.	TRBV7-9	TRBJ2-3	CASSLLPRVTDTQYF
.	TRBV6-6	TRBJ1-1	CASRTDRNTEAFF
.	TRBV28	TRBJ1-5	CASSPGTGGAEQPQHF
.	TRBV18	TRBJ2-5	CASSQETQYF
.	TRBV2	TRBJ1-2	CASRDNNYGYTF
.	TRBV12-5	TRBJ1-5	CASGLIGEGQPQHF
.	TRBV5-4	TRBJ2-7	CAIRDRLAGHEQYF
.	TRBV2	TRBJ2-1	CASSVRDRDSYNEQFF
few	TRBV5-1	TRBJ1-1	CASSSRTGGTEAFF
.	TRBV18	TRBJ1-5	CASSPLARGGGTQPQHF
.	TRBV28	TRBJ2-3	CAIRGPSTDTQYF
.	TRBV19	TRBJ1-1	CASSRRLDQEAFF
.	TRBV5-1	TRBJ2-3	CASSLDGTGLTQYF
once	TRBV15	TRBJ1-4	CATSSPTGTNEKLFF
.	TRBV28	TRBJ1-3	CASSTTGAGNTIYF
.	TRBV7-9	TRBJ1-3	CASSLASGNTIYF
.	TRBV10-3	TRBJ2-2	CATWEAGELFF
.	TRBV5-1	TRBJ2-7	CASSWGTGVHEQYF
.	TRBV4-3	TRBJ2-3	CASSQVIFRAGTDTQYF
.	TRBV4-3	TRBJ1-3	CASSQDRGYSGNTIYF
.	TRBV10-3	TRBJ1-5	CAIRAGGNQPQHF
.	TRBV6-1	TRBJ1-1	CASSSPGATEAFF
.	TRBV4-1	TRBJ2-5	CASSQDRGGVKETQYF
once	TRBV2	TRBJ2-3	CASQGSDTQYF
.	TRBV7-3	TRBJ2-2	CASSRTIGGELFF
.	TRBV27	TRBJ2-7	CASSPRLGRHEQYF
few	TRBV18	TRBJ1-1	CASSYNSGTGAGITFF
once	TRBV18	TRBJ2-7	CASSPQNSYEQYF
.	TRBV7-9	TRBJ2-1	CASSLAPPTGGNYNEQFF
.	TRBV7-9	TRBJ1-2	CASSLGTASYGYTF
.	TRBV7-3	TRBJ2-3	CASSLLGRGLAGELTDTQYF
.	TRBV7-8	TRBJ2-5	CASSLAQGARETQYF
.	TRBV6-5	TRBJ2-7	CASSYSGNYEQYF
.	TRBV7-2	TRBJ1-1	CASSQTVSGEAFF